A single sample is the source of the 10 T cell receptor beta chains below, sequenced in a study of graft-versus-host responses after intestinal transplantation. The antigens of these receptors remain unknown. The data were produced by immunoSEQ multiplex PCR, yet TCRdb's version contains in-frame clones alone and is incomplete. The data hold tens of thousands of clones, with over 80% observed a single time. Material: unstimulated CD8+ T cells sorted from spleen or lymph node cells, obtained before intestinal transplant. The receptors shown here come from a human donor who received an intestinal transplant.

The chain carries TRBV28 and TRBJ1-4, with D uncertain. Trimming took 3 bases from V and 4 from J, leaving 15 bases between them. The germline CDR1 and CDR2 sequences are MDHEN and SYDVKM. The CDR3 consists of 16 residues. CDR3: CASSFLSGQINEKLFF. CDR3 bases: TGTGCCAGCAGTTTCCTTTCTGGGCAGATTAATGAAAAACTGTTTTTT.

The chain is built from TRBV4-1 and TRBJ2-7; D is possibly TRBD2 (6 bases). The CDR3 spans 16 residues. With 3 bases removed from V and 2 bases from J, the gap between germline ends came to 17 bases. The germline CDR1 and CDR2 sequences are MGHRA and YSYEKL. The CDR3, as DNA: TGCGCCAGCAGCCACCTATGGGGGGACTCAGCCTACGAGCAGTACTTC. Translating gives CASSHLWGDSAYEQYF.

A word on this clone: One end of the junction is discordant with germline, which a read error may explain. Other DNA sequences within the sample encode an identical CDR3. The J gene is TRBJ2-3, the V gene TRBV4-1, with D possibly being TRBD1 or TRBD2 (5 bases each). Germline V gene data show CDR1 as MGHRA and CDR2 as YSYEKL. This CDR3 region has 15 residues. CDR3 protein: CASSQPGTSTDTQYF. The CDR3 coding sequence is TGCGCTAGCAGCCAACCCGGGACGTCGACAGATACGCAGTATTTT.

The chain joins TRBV5-6 to TRBJ2-7; D tentatively reads TRBD1 or TRBD2 (5 bases each). The V and J ends lost 0 bases and 2 bases respectively, with 9 bases between them. Germline-derived CDR1 and CDR2 are SGHDT and YYEEEE. This CDR3 has 14 residues. CDR3 DNA sequence: TGTGCCAGCAGCTTGGCTCAGGGACCCTACGAGCAGTACTTC. This translates into CASSLAQGPYEQYF.

The genes are TRBV6-5 and TRBJ1-2; 7 bases fit TRBD1. This CDR3 is 15 amino acids long. The J segment lost 2 bases and the V segment lost 0 bases, leaving 3 bases of the junction unmatched. CDR1 MNHEY and CDR2 SVGAGI come from the germline V gene. The CDR3 protein is CASSYSTGLNYGYTF. The CDR3 nucleotides are TGTGCCAGCAGTTACTCGACAGGGCTCAACTATGGCTACACCTTC.

The chain uses TRBV25-1 and TRBJ2-7; D is tentatively TRBD1 or TRBD2 (5 bases each). Germline V gives CDR1 MGHDK, CDR2 SYGVNS. V was cut by 1 base and J by 2 bases, with 15 bases left in between. The CDR3 totals 16 residues. The CDR3 DNA reads TGTGCCAGCAGTGAATGGGGGTCGAGCGGACCCTACGAGCAGTACTTC. Protein sequence: CASSEWGSSGPYEQYF.

This sequence joins TRBV4-1 and TRBJ2-7, with D hard to call. The germline V gene has CDR1 MGHRA and CDR2 YSYEKL. Trimming cost V 2 bases and J 2 bases, with 7 bases left between them. The CDR3 spans 13 residues. The CDR3 loop reads CASSQRETYEQYF. The CDR3 bases are TGCGCCAGCAGCCAACGAGAGACCTACGAGCAGTACTTC.

This clone has a handful of counts. This chain connects TRBV6-1 to TRBJ1-2; D not resolved. Trimming left V 3 bases short and J 6 bases short, with 17 bases between. Germline-derived CDR1 and CDR2 are MNHNS and SASEGT. The CDR3 is 15 amino acids. CDR3 protein: CASSETGVGNHGYTF. Here the CDR3 DNA reads TGTGCCAGCAGTGAGACCGGGGTAGGGAACCATGGCTACACCTTC.

The chain has TRBV4-2 and TRBJ2-5, with a weak D call TRBD1 (5 bases). The length of the CDR3 is 15 residues. V lost 0 bases and J 4 bases, leaving 12 bases between the germline ends. Germline CDR1 LGHNA, CDR2 YNFKEQ. The chain's CDR3 is CASSQEIPRGETQYF. CDR3 nucleotides: TGTGCCAGCAGCCAAGAAATCCCTAGGGGAGAGACCCAGTACTTC.

This clone was seen a few times. The V gene is TRBV7-3, the J gene TRBJ2-5; TRBD2 is a possible D gene (6 bases). This CDR3 contains 17 residues. Per germline, CDR1 SGHTA and CDR2 FQGTGA. Trimming took 2 bases from V and 4 from J, leaving 20 bases between them. The CDR3 region has the DNA TGTGCCAGCAGCTTATTTGGCGGGACGGGGGATAGAGAGACCCAGTACTTC. This translates into CASSLFGGTGDRETQYF.